This paragraph covers one T cell receptor beta chain sequence. Germline CDR1 reads SGDLS; CDR2 reads YYNGEE. V was pared by 2 bases and J by 14 bases, with 22 bases between. The CDR3 is 14 amino acids. This specimen belongs to a study of CD8+CD57+ T cells in acquired aplastic anemia. Genomic DNA constituted the template upon which TCR beta VDJ and CDR3 profiling was performed. TCRdb passed the reads through MiXCR, listing each CDR3 protein once. The data contain about 420,000 distinct CDR3 sequences, about two thirds of them seen just once; the ten biggest clones take up 3% to 5%. Material: sorted CD4+, CD8+, or CD8+CD57+ T cells (not recorded which) from PBMCs. The chain carries TRBV9 and TRBJ1-1, with D tentatively TRBD1 (5 bases). The TCR comes from a human donor in good health, serving as a control. The CDR3: CASSVQGGYEQYFF. CDR3 DNA sequence: TGTGCCAGCAGCGTTCAGGGTGGCTACGAGCAGTACTTCTTT.